The 29 T cell receptor beta chains below come from one sample, sequenced in a study of human T cells and chemical hapten exposure. TCRdb itself ran the RACE reads through MiXCR, one entry per CDR3 protein. The table shows over 55,000 distinct CDR3 sequences, with over 8.5% occurring only once. Documented time point: patch test 3, about 24 weeks after DPC sensitization. The treatment is: therapeutic diphenylcyclopropenone sensitization with weekly scalp DPC. The source was whole blood, collected in connection with sensitization to the hapten diphenylcyclopropenone (DPC). The receptors were gathered from a woman aged 50 to 60 with alopecia areata. Some clones in this sample may be carry-over from other donors' samples.

This clonotype appeared many times. The rearrangement uses TRBV28 and TRBJ2-5, with unresolved D. This CDR3 contains 11 residues. Germline assignment: CDR1 MDHEN and CDR2 SYDVKM. Trimming left V 4 bases short and J 3 bases short, with 3 bases between. CDR3 region: CASSSEETQYF. In nucleotides, the CDR3 is TGTGCCAGCAGTTCCGAAGAGACCCAGTACTTC.

This clonotype was picked up many times. The chain recombines TRBV12-3 or TRBV12-4 with TRBJ2-5; D is uncertain. Trimming took 3 bases from V and 5 from J, leaving 10 bases between them. The CDR3 spans 13 residues. For the CDR3, the DNA is TGTGCCAGCAGTTTGATTAGCTGGGAGACCCAGTACTTC. This gives the protein CASSLISWETQYF.

This clonotype appeared a few times. J is TRBJ2-2 and V is TRBV2; D possibly corresponds to TRBD1 (5 bases). V was cut by 4 bases and J by 6 bases, with 12 bases left in between. The germline gives CDR1 SNHLY, CDR2 FYNNEI. CDR3 length equals 14 residues. CDR3 loop: CASSAGIVAGELFF. For the CDR3, the DNA is TGTGCCAGCAGTGCAGGGATTGTGGCCGGGGAGCTGTTTTTT.

The J gene is TRBJ1-6, the V gene TRBV5-1; D possibly corresponds to TRBD1 (5 bases). V lost 4 bases and J lost 7, with 15 bases in between. Germline V gene sequence: CDR1 SGHRS, CDR2 YFSETQ. The CDR3 spans 15 residues. In nucleotides, the CDR3 is TGCGCCAGCAGCGTCCGGGGCGAGAGGAATTCACCCCTCCACTTT. This translates into CASSVRGERNSPLHF.

This clonotype was observed many times. The chain carries TRBV27 and TRBJ2-7, with D unresolved. The CDR3 totals 14 residues. Germline CDR1 is MNHEY and CDR2 is SMNVEV (reference sequence). V lost 8 bases to trimming and J lost 4 bases, with 18 bases between them. The CDR3 spells CASGAGRYQYEQYF. As DNA, the CDR3 is TGTGCCAGCGGCGCAGGTCGGTATCAATACGAGCAGTACTTC.

This clonotype was detected ten times or more. The chain couples TRBV2 to TRBJ2-4; 8 positions match TRBD2. This CDR3 spans 12 amino acids. Germline CDR1 and CDR2: SNHLY and FYNNEI. For the CDR3, the DNA is TGTTGCCAGGGACTAGACTCCAACATTCAGTACTTC. The encoded protein is CCQGLDSNIQYF.

This clonotype has a count of ten or more. The rearrangement joins TRBV7-2 to TRBJ2-1; 8 bases are shared with TRBD1. The CDR3 contains 14 residues. Germline CDR1 and CDR2: SGHTA and FQGNSA. V was pared by 4 bases and J by 7 bases, with 6 bases of the junction left unmatched. The CDR3: CASSSRQGSNEQFF. The CDR3 nucleotides are TGTGCCAGCAGCTCTCGACAGGGGAGTAATGAGCAGTTCTTC.

This clonotype came up a few times. The J gene is TRBJ2-1, the V gene TRBV29-1, with 8 bases lining up with TRBD1. After removal of 7 bases from V and 8 bases from J, the junction contained 7 bases not matched to a gene. The CDR3 runs 12 residues. The V gene's germline CDR1 is SQVTM and CDR2 ANQGSEA. The CDR3 DNA sequence: TGCAGCGCCAGGACAGGGTTGTATGAGCAGTTCTTC. Protein product: CSARTGLYEQFF.

There are many counts of this clonotype. The V gene is TRBV5-6, the J gene TRBJ2-3; tentatively, D is TRBD1 or TRBD2 (5 bases each). The CDR3 is 15 amino acids. CDR1 and CDR2 from the germline V gene are SGHDT and YYEEEE. Trimming shortened V by 4 bases and J by 1 base, and 13 bases separated the two germline ends. CDR3 region: CASSTRRGGTDTQYF. In DNA, the CDR3 is TGTGCCAGCAGCACCCGTAGGGGAGGCACAGATACGCAGTATTTT.

The J gene is TRBJ2-6, the V gene TRBV25-1; D ambiguous. Trimming left V 0 bases short and J 1 base short, with 7 bases between. Germline loops: CDR1 MGHDK, CDR2 SYGVNS. The CDR3 is 16 residues long. The CDR3 coding sequence is TGTGCCAGCAGTGAATATACCGGATCTGGGGCCAACGTCCTGACTTTC. This codes for CASSEYTGSGANVLTF. The variable domain in full, completed from reference TRBV25-1 and TRBJ2-6, reads EADIYQTPRYLVIGTGKKITLECSQTMGHDKMYWYQQDPGMELHLIHYSYGVNSTEKGDLSSESTVSRIRTEHFPLTLESARPSHTSQYLCASSEYTGSGANVLTFGAGSRLTVL.

V gene TRBV28 combines with J gene TRBJ2-1; TRBD2 aligns across 8 bases. With V trimmed by 4 bases and J by 15 bases, 8 bases remained unmatched. Germline-derived CDR1 and CDR2 are MDHEN and SYDVKM. The CDR3 consists of 12 residues. This chain's CDR3 is CASSSGLAPWFF. The CDR3 coding sequence is TGTGCCAGCAGTTCCGGACTAGCCCCTTGGTTCTTC.

There are a few counts of this clonotype. The CDR3 region is CASSSSRVSNEQFF. The CDR3, as DNA: TGTGCCAGCAGTTCCTCCCGGGTGTCCAATGAGCAGTTCTTC. The chain employs TRBV12-3 or TRBV12-4 and TRBJ2-1, with no clear D. This CDR3 has 14 amino acids. The V and J ends lost 4 bases and 6 bases respectively, with 13 bases between them.

Only a few counts were recorded for this clonotype. V gene TRBV29-1 combines with J gene TRBJ1-5; TRBD1 matches 8 bases. V dropped 6 bases and J dropped 5; count of bases not matched to a gene: 6. The CDR3 sequence is 13 residues long. CDR1 SQVTM and CDR2 ANQGSEA come from the germline V gene. The CDR3 DNA reads TGCAGCGTCCAGGGGGCTCTGGATCAGCCCCAGCATTTT. The encoded protein is CSVQGALDQPQHF.

J is TRBJ2-1 and V is TRBV6-6; D call uncertain. This CDR3 is 14 amino acids long. V was pared by 7 bases and J by 0 bases, with 10 bases between. Germline CDR1 is MNHNY and CDR2 is SVGAGI (reference sequence). CDR3 sequence reads: CASTTQSSYNEQFF. DNA of the CDR3: TGTGCCAGCACAACTCAGAGCTCCTACAATGAGCAGTTCTTC.

The V and J genes are TRBV7-6 and TRBJ2-1; the match to TRBD1 covers 7 bases. Germline CDR1 is SGHVS and CDR2 is FNYEAQ. V lost 4 bases, J lost 6 bases, and 6 bases stayed unmatched. The CDR3 runs 14 residues. The CDR3 spells CASSWTGLSNEQFF. Written as DNA, the CDR3 is TGTGCCAGCAGCTGGACAGGTTTGAGCAATGAGCAGTTCTTC.

This clonotype was counted ten times or more. The chain employs TRBV6-5 and TRBJ2-7; 11 nucleotides agree with TRBD2. The CDR3 totals 13 residues. Trimming took 7 bases from V and 4 from J; bases not matched to a gene: 3. Germline V gene lookup returns CDR1 MNHEY and CDR2 SVGAGI. The CDR3 spells CASMTSGMYEQYF. CDR3 coding DNA: TGTGCCAGCATGACTAGCGGGATGTACGAGCAGTACTTC.

V gene TRBV20-1 combines with J gene TRBJ2-7; D possibly uses TRBD1 or TRBD2 (5 bases each). The CDR3 consists of 14 residues. Trimming cost V 4 bases and J 3 bases, with 16 bases left between them. Germline V gene data show CDR1 as DFQATT and CDR2 as SNEGSKA (reference sequence). The CDR3 loop is CSAIPGTLDYEQYF. For the CDR3, the DNA is TGCAGTGCTATTCCCGGGACCCTTGACTACGAGCAGTACTTC.

The chain joins TRBV12-3 or TRBV12-4 to TRBJ2-5, with a possible D match to TRBD1 (6 bases). The V end was cut by 7 bases, the J end by 5 bases, with 17 bases between. The CDR3 is 14 amino acids. The CDR3 loop is CASTAPTGAETQYF. CDR3 bases: TGTGCCAGCACTGCTCCGACAGGTGCCGAGACCCAGTACTTC.

The sample holds many counts of this clonotype. This chain uses TRBV29-1 with TRBJ2-2, with a tentative D call TRBD1 (5 bases). The germline V and J ends were trimmed by 6 bases and 6 bases, with 17 bases remaining between them. This CDR3 comprises 14 residues. The germline gives CDR1 SQVTM, CDR2 ANQGSEA. DNA for the CDR3: TGCAGCGTCTCTTCTTACAGGTCCGCCGGGGAGCTGTTTTTT. Translating it yields CSVSSYRSAGELFF.

The chain carries TRBV28 and TRBJ1-5; 7 nucleotides align to TRBD1. J lost 7 bases, V lost 7 bases, and 7 bases had no gene match. Germline V gene sequence: CDR1 MDHEN, CDR2 SYDVKM. CDR3 length equals 13 residues. The CDR3 region has the DNA TGTGCCAGCATCACAGGGGAGGGACAGCCCCAGCATTTT. Translating gives CASITGEGQPQHF.

The genes are TRBV5-4 and TRBJ2-1; 12 bases are a match to TRBD2. J was trimmed by 4 bases and V by 3 bases; bases with no gene match: 5. The CDR3 sequence is 16 residues long. Germline lookup yields CDR1 SGHNT and CDR2 YYREEE (reference sequence). CDR3 sequence reads: CASSSGLAGSYNEQFF. The CDR3 DNA follows: TGTGCCAGCAGCTCAGGACTAGCGGGATCGTACAATGAGCAGTTCTTC. Filled out from reference TRBV5-4 and TRBJ2-1, the complete variable domain reads ETGVTQSPTHLIKTRGQQVTLRCSSQSGHNTVSWYQQALGQGPQFIFQYYREEENGRGNFPPRFSGLQFPNYSSELNVNALELDDSALYLCASSSGLAGSYNEQFFGPGTRLTVL.

This clonotype has a handful of counts. This chain uses TRBV27 with TRBJ2-7, with D maybe TRBD2 (6 bases). This CDR3 is built from 11 residues. V was pared by 4 bases and J by 8 bases, with 9 bases between. CDR1 is MNHEY and CDR2 is SMNVEV in the germline V gene (reference sequence). CDR3 sequence: CASSWGGQQYF. The CDR3 nucleotides are TGTGCCAGCAGTTGGGGAGGTCAGCAGTACTTC.

This clonotype was detected ten times or more. The genes are TRBV28 and TRBJ2-7; TRBD1 aligns across 8 bases. The CDR3 extends over 13 amino acids. Germline assignment: CDR1 MDHEN and CDR2 SYDVKM. The junction had 1 base not matched to a gene; V was cut back by 6 bases and J by 0 bases. CDR3: CASRQGASYEQYF. DNA for the CDR3: TGTGCCAGCAGGCAGGGGGCCTCCTACGAGCAGTACTTC.

This chain joins TRBV7-9 and TRBJ2-2, with D tentatively TRBD2 (6 bases). Germline CDR1 reads SEHNR; CDR2 reads FQNEAQ (reference sequence). The CDR3 spans 16 residues. V lost 7 bases, J lost 4 bases, and 19 bases lay in between. CDR3 bases: TGTGCCAGCACTCCGGAAGGGACTCTGGGCACCGGGGAGCTGTTTTTT. It yields the protein CASTPEGTLGTGELFF.

This clonotype was recorded only once. A junction boundary mismatches the germline segment, possibly from a read error. The V call is TRBV7-9, the J call TRBJ1-2; TRBD1 matches at 9 bases. CDR3 length equals 13 residues. The germline V gene encodes CDR1 SEHNR and CDR2 FQNEAQ (reference sequence). This chain's CDR3 is CARSLGQGYGYTF. CDR3 in DNA: TGTGCCAGGAGCTTGGGACAGGGCTATGGCTACACCTTC.

The rearrangement joins TRBV7-6 to TRBJ2-3; D gene ambiguous. The V gene's germline CDR1 is SGHVS and CDR2 FNYEAQ. This CDR3 has 13 residues. V shed 1 base and J shed 7 bases, with 9 bases lying between them. CDR3 amino acids: CASSLGSGNTQYF. The CDR3 DNA reads TGTGCCAGCAGCTTAGGGTCCGGAAATACGCAGTATTTT.

This clonotype was detected ten times or more. The chain recombines TRBV7-9 with TRBJ1-4, with 9 bases lining up with TRBD1. The CDR3 is 16 residues long. J lost 7 bases, V lost 4 bases, and 10 bases had no gene match. Germline CDR1 is SEHNR and CDR2 is FQNEAQ (reference sequence). This CDR3 is CASSSRQGGFREKLFF. CDR3 in DNA: TGTGCCAGCAGCTCCAGACAGGGGGGGTTTCGTGAAAAACTGTTTTTT.

The chain recombines TRBV11-2 with TRBJ2-1; D remains ambiguous. CDR3 size: 11 residues. CDR1 is SGHAT, CDR2 FQNNGV, per germline. Between the trimmed V and J ends, which lost 3 bases and 8 bases, there was a span of 5 bases. The CDR3 spells CASSFFHEQFF. Here the CDR3 DNA reads TGTGCCAGCAGCTTTTTCCATGAGCAGTTCTTC.

The V gene is TRBV27, the J gene TRBJ2-3; possibly TRBD1 for D (6 bases). CDR3 length: 17 amino acids. V dropped 3 bases and J dropped 2 bases, with 18 bases sitting between them. Germline V gene sequence: CDR1 MNHEY, CDR2 SMNVEV (reference sequence). The CDR3 here is CASSFSPRTDNTDTQYF. CDR3 nucleotide sequence: TGTGCCAGCAGTTTTTCCCCTAGGACAGACAACACAGATACGCAGTATTTT.